The source of this T cell receptor beta chain is a study of CD8+ T cells in alopecia areata. Following extraction, RNA underwent reverse transcription to cDNA, which served as the sequencing template. Clones were read by immunoSEQ multiplex PCR, and TCRdb kept only the in-frame ones, dropping some. The sample lists under 200,000 clones, 55% to 75% occurring once. The treatment is: oral pan-JAK inhibitor, 5-10 mg twice daily. V lost 6 bases, J lost 3 bases, and 6 bases stayed unmatched. The germline gives CDR1 SQVTM, CDR2 ANQGSEA. This CDR3 has 14 amino acids. V usage is TRBV29-1 and J usage is TRBJ1-5; 9 bases align to TRBD1. The TCR sequence derives from a human donor with alopecia areata. Sequenced here: CD4+ T cells sorted from blood, sampled at week 4, from a patient treated with tofacitinib. CDR3 sequence reads: CSVADRGYNQPQHF. The CDR3 DNA is TGCAGCGTCGCTGACAGGGGGTACAATCAGCCCCAGCATTTT.